One and the same sample provided the 30 T cell receptor beta chains below, sequenced in a study of breast tumors, draining lymph nodes, adjacent tissues. The lymph nodes were axillary draining lymph nodes from breast cancer patients. From the multiplex PCR reads, TCRdb called clonotypes with MiXCR, one entry per CDR3 protein. Here the sample spans about 180,000 distinct CDR3 sequences, approximately 33% being singletons. The sequenced material came from axillary lymph node tissue. All receptors derive from a female donor with breast cancer. Some clones in this sample may be carry-over from other donors' samples.

At least ten counts were recorded for this clonotype. The rearrangement joins TRBV5-1 to TRBJ1-3; D unclear. With 1 base removed from V and 0 bases from J, the gap between germline ends came to 8 bases. CDR1 SGHRS and CDR2 YFSETQ come from the germline V gene. This CDR3 is built from 15 residues. As DNA, the CDR3 is TGCGCCAGCAGCTTGAATAGTGGCTCTGGAAACACCATATATTTT. Translated, it gives CASSLNSGSGNTIYF.

This clonotype was seen many times. The chain has TRBV7-2 and TRBJ2-3; D is possibly TRBD1 (5 bases). V gave up 2 bases and J gave up 2 bases, with 8 bases separating them. The CDR3 extends over 14 amino acids. Germline V gene data show CDR1 as SGHTA and CDR2 as FQGNSA. Written as DNA, the CDR3 is TGTGCCAGCAGCTTATTAGGGGCCACAGATACGCAGTATTTT. This sequence encodes CASSLLGATDTQYF.

This clonotype was observed a single time. This may be a read error: a much more frequent sequence differs by one nucleotide. The chain carries TRBV6-1 and TRBJ2-7; D unclear. Germline CDR1 and CDR2: MNHNS and SASEGT. The CDR3 runs to 14 residues. V lost 6 bases and J 1 base, leaving 13 bases between the germline ends. CDR3 in DNA: TGTGCCAGCAGCCGACGATTCCCTTCCTACGAGCAGTACTTC. Translation gives CASSRRFPSYEQYF.

The count of this clonotype is one. This may arise from a read error, as a much more abundant clone is one base away. This chain connects TRBV28 to TRBJ2-5, with a possible D match to TRBD2 (5 bases). CDR3 length: 11 residues. In germline, CDR1 is MDHEN, CDR2 SYDVKM. The V gene lost 6 bases and the J gene lost 7 bases, with 9 bases spanning the gap. The CDR3 region has the DNA TGTGCCAGCAGGATGGACTTGACCCAGTACTTC. It translates to CASRMDLTQYF.

As to this clonotype: One end of the junction is discordant with germline, which a read error may explain. This chain joins TRBV11-2 and TRBJ2-7; D uncertain. Germline V gene sequence: CDR1 SGHAT, CDR2 FQNNGV. This CDR3 is built from 14 residues. The CDR3 DNA follows: TGTGCCGGCAGCTTAGGATGTGGGAACTACGAGCAGTACTTC. The encoded protein is CAGSLGCGNYEQYF.

This clonotype has a count of ten or more. The chain carries TRBV6-6 and TRBJ2-7, with 15 bases lining up with TRBD2. Germline CDR1 is MNHNY and CDR2 is SVGAGI (reference sequence). V shed 5 bases, J shed 4 bases, and the junction held 3 bases outside the gene matches. The CDR3 is 15 residues long. CDR3 in amino acids: CASSHGTSGRYEQYF. The DNA of the CDR3 is TGTGCCAGCAGTCACGGGACTAGCGGGAGGTACGAGCAGTACTTC.

V and J are TRBV12-3 or TRBV12-4 and TRBJ2-3; 7 nucleotides align to TRBD2. The V segment lost 3 bases and the J segment 4 bases; nucleotides outside the gene matches: 13. CDR3 length: 17 residues. DNA for the CDR3: TGTGCCAGCAGTTTCGGGGAAGCAGGGAGGGCCCCAGATACGCAGTATTTT. Its translation is CASSFGEAGRAPDTQYF.

The CDR3 spells CASSVGLTGELFF. The CDR3 nucleotides read TGTGCCAGCAGCGTGGGGCTTACAGGGGAGCTGTTTTTT. The gene calls are TRBV9 and TRBJ2-2; D is possibly TRBD1 (5 bases). There are 13 residues in the CDR3. Looked up from germline, CDR1 is SGDLS and CDR2 is YYNGEE. V was cut by 2 bases and J by 8 bases, with 10 bases left in between.

In this sample, this clonotype turned up many times. The chain is built from TRBV27 and TRBJ2-7; 9 bases fit TRBD1. The CDR3 is 15 amino acids. Trimming removed 5 bases from V and 5 bases from J; junction bases left unmatched: 10. Germline V CDR1 and CDR2: MNHEY, SMNVEV (reference sequence). This CDR3 is CASSPPGTGSHEQYF. The CDR3 DNA is TGTGCCAGCAGTCCACCCGGGACAGGGTCCCACGAGCAGTACTTC.

This rearrangement joins TRBV7-8 to TRBJ1-2; 11 bases are a match to TRBD1. J gave up 4 bases and V 5 bases, and 18 bases lay outside the gene matches. Per germline, CDR1 SGHVS and CDR2 FQNEAQ. The CDR3 is 19 residues long. The CDR3 here is CASSIGTGGWSRSGYGYTF. CDR3 DNA: TGTGCCAGCAGCATCGGGACAGGGGGTTGGAGCCGATCGGGCTATGGCTACACCTTC.

This clonotype came up many times. The chain couples TRBV19 to TRBJ2-7, with a weak D call TRBD2 (6 bases). Germline-derived CDR1 and CDR2 are LNHDA and SQIVND (reference sequence). V lost 5 bases to trimming and J lost 4 bases, with 15 bases between them. The CDR3 extends over 14 amino acids. CDR3 in amino acids: CASSPSSERYEQYF. As DNA, the CDR3 is TGTGCCAGTAGTCCTTCTAGCGAGAGATACGAGCAGTACTTC. The full variable domain, completed using reference TRBV19 and TRBJ2-7, is DGGITQSPKYLFRKEGQNVTLSCEQNLNHDAMYWYRQDPGQGLRLIYYSQIVNDFQKGDIAEGYSVSREKKESFPLTVTSAQKNPTAFYLCASSPSSERYEQYFGPGTRLTVT.

This clonotype was observed a single time. The chain employs TRBV5-6 and TRBJ1-2; no clear D gene. Germline loops: CDR1 SGHDT, CDR2 YYEEEE. This CDR3 region has 14 residues. V lost 5 bases and J 0 bases, leaving 11 bases between the germline ends. As DNA, the CDR3 is TGTGCCAGCAGTTATCCCCAGACTAACTATGGCTACACCTTC. Its translation: CASSYPQTNYGYTF.

This clonotype occurred many times. V usage is TRBV9 and J usage is TRBJ1-6; a possible D gene is TRBD1 (5 bases). Trimming removed 2 bases at V and 7 bases at J, with 16 bases between. Germline lookup yields CDR1 SGDLS and CDR2 YYNGEE. The CDR3 is 16 residues long. The CDR3 bases are TGTGCCAGCAGCGTTGGGACCCTTGGTGGAAATTCACCCCTCCACTTT. Protein: CASSVGTLGGNSPLHF.

This clonotype was found many times. The chain recombines TRBV9 with TRBJ1-2; the D gene is possibly TRBD1 (5 bases). Looked up from germline, CDR1 is SGDLS and CDR2 is YYNGEE. CDR3 length: 15 amino acids. V shed 0 bases and J shed 1 base, with 10 bases lying between them. CDR3 amino acids: CASSVGDSLNYGYTF. For the CDR3, the DNA is TGTGCCAGCAGCGTAGGAGACAGCCTTAACTATGGCTACACCTTC.

This chain joins TRBV2 and TRBJ1-6; D remains unclear. Germline V gene data show CDR1 as SNHLY and CDR2 as FYNNEI. V gave up 4 bases and J gave up 8 bases, with 15 bases separating them. The CDR3 has 15 amino acids. The CDR3 spells CASSADGVKDSPLHF. In DNA, the CDR3 is TGTGCCAGCAGTGCCGACGGGGTGAAAGATTCACCCCTCCACTTT.

The chain combines TRBV19 with TRBJ2-2, with 12 bases aligning to TRBD2. V was clipped by 9 bases and J by 5 bases; unmatched bases: 16. Germline lookup yields CDR1 LNHDA and CDR2 SQIVND (reference sequence). The CDR3 has 18 residues. The CDR3 DNA sequence: TGTGCCAGCAGTCCCCATGCTAGCGGGGGGGGCGGGACCGGGGAGCTGTTTTTT. Protein: CASSPHASGGGGTGELFF. Drawing the rest from reference TRBV19 and TRBJ2-2, the complete variable domain is DGGITQSPKYLFRKEGQNVTLSCEQNLNHDAMYWYRQDPGQGLRLIYYSQIVNDFQKGDIAEGYSVSREKKESFPLTVTSAQKNPTAFYLCASSPHASGGGGTGELFFGEGSRLTVL.

This clonotype was detected many times. The chain couples TRBV2 to TRBJ1-6, with TRBD1 matching over 10 bases. CDR1 is SNHLY, CDR2 FYNNEI, per germline. The V segment lost 2 bases and the J segment 9 bases; nucleotides outside the gene matches: 1. This CDR3 has 14 residues. The CDR3 reads CASSERTGGSPLHF. CDR3 bases: TGTGCCAGCAGTGAAAGGACAGGGGGTTCACCCCTCCACTTT.

This clonotype has just one count. The chain links TRBV18 to TRBJ1-3; 8 bases agree with TRBD1. The CDR3 runs 15 residues. Germline loops: CDR1 KGHSH, CDR2 LQKENI. J lost 2 bases, V lost 8 bases, and 8 bases had no gene match. CDR3 protein: CASDTDRGAGNTIYF. The CDR3 DNA sequence: TGTGCCAGCGACACAGACAGGGGAGCTGGAAACACCATATATTTT.

This clonotype was observed many times. The J gene is TRBJ1-4, the V gene TRBV24-1; TRBD1 matches at 9 bases. Germline CDR1 KGHDR, CDR2 SFDVKD. V shed 3 bases and J 8 bases; nucleotides not matched to a gene: 6. CDR3 length: 15 residues. CDR3 DNA: TGTGCCACCAGTGATCGGACAGGGGTCGAGGAAAAACTGTTTTTT. Its protein is CATSDRTGVEEKLFF.

Remarks on this clonotype: A junction end diverges from the germline sequence, so it may reflect a read error. The V gene is TRBV25-1, the J gene TRBJ2-2; 10 bases fit TRBD2. This CDR3 region has 16 residues. CDR1 and CDR2 from the germline V gene are MGHDK and SYGVNS. In nucleotides, the CDR3 is TGTGACAGCAGTGATTCCAGCGGGGGGGCCTACGGGGAGCTGTTTTTT. Translation: CDSSDSSGGAYGELFF.

A remark on this clonotype: At one end the junction does not follow the germline gene, possibly because of a read error. This CDR3 is CASSLERLAGGYLLCTGTQCF. The DNA for the CDR3 is TGTGCCAGCAGTTTGGAGAGATTAGCGGGGGGGTATCTCTTATGCACAGGTACGCAGTGTTTT. This chain joins TRBV12-3 or TRBV12-4 and TRBJ2-3; TRBD2 agrees at 11 bases. The CDR3 sequence is 21 residues long.

The table lists this clonotype with a few counts. Given a much more abundant clone one base away, this may be a read error. DNA of the CDR3: TGTGCCAGCAGCCTGGACAGGGGATCCTTTTCTGGAAACCCCATATATTTT. Translation gives CASSLDRGSFSGNPIYF. V gene TRBV7-2 combines with J gene TRBJ1-3; 9 bases fit TRBD1. CDR3 length: 17 residues. From germline, CDR1 is SGHTA and CDR2 FQGNSA.

This clonotype has at least ten counts. The rearrangement joins TRBV6-5 to TRBJ1-2, with unresolved D. The germline V gene encodes CDR1 MNHEY and CDR2 SVGAGI. Trimming pared 0 bases from V and 8 bases from J, leaving 10 bases between. The CDR3 contains 13 residues. The CDR3 DNA follows: TGTGCCAGCAGTTACTCGTATTCTTGGGGCTACACCTTC. Its translation: CASSYSYSWGYTF.

This clonotype was found many times. The rearrangement joins TRBV20-1 to TRBJ2-5; D remains unclear. Trimming removed 5 bases at V and 5 bases at J, with 12 bases between. This CDR3 spans 12 amino acids. CDR1 and CDR2 from the germline V gene are DFQATT and SNEGSKA (reference sequence). Written as DNA, the CDR3 is TGCAGTGCTCGAGTCTTTGCGGAGACCCAGTACTTC. Translated: CSARVFAETQYF.

This clonotype was seen ten or more times. CDR3 DNA sequence: TGTGCCAGCAGTCCCCCAGCTACTCACTATGGCTACACCTTC. This encodes CASSPPATHYGYTF. The V call is TRBV12-3 or TRBV12-4, the J call TRBJ1-2; D remains unclear. Trimming pared 5 bases from V and 3 bases from J, leaving 13 bases between. This CDR3 contains 14 residues.

This clonotype was seen a few times. The chain uses TRBV6-5 and TRBJ1-5; possibly TRBD1 for D (5 bases). The V gene's germline CDR1 is MNHEY and CDR2 SVGAGI. The V and J ends lost 5 bases and 0 bases respectively, with 23 bases between them. The CDR3 consists of 19 residues. CDR3 loop: CASSHRGPPGRGSNQPQHF. DNA of the CDR3: TGTGCCAGCAGTCACCGCGGACCCCCGGGGAGGGGTAGCAATCAGCCCCAGCATTTT.

This clonotype was counted once. This rearrangement joins TRBV20-1 to TRBJ2-2, with D tentatively TRBD1 or TRBD2 (5 bases each). Deletions cut 6 bases from V and 7 bases from J, with 15 bases between. This CDR3 is 13 amino acids long. Germline CDR1 DFQATT, CDR2 SNEGSKA (reference sequence). CDR3 bases: TGCAGTGCAAAGGGGCGGGCCAACGGGGAGCTGTTTTTT. It codes for CSAKGRANGELFF.

Many counts were recorded for this clonotype. The DNA of the CDR3 is TGTGCCAGCAGTGGAGGGGGGGCGAGGAATGAGCAGTTCTTC. Translated: CASSGGGARNEQFF. This chain uses TRBV2 with TRBJ2-1; weak D call: TRBD2 (7 bases). Germline CDR1 reads SNHLY; CDR2 reads FYNNEI. The CDR3 is 14 amino acids. With 4 bases removed from V and 7 bases from J, the gap between germline ends came to 14 bases.

On this clonotype itself: A much larger clone lies one base from this, so it may be a read error. The chain joins TRBV3-1 to TRBJ1-3, with D perhaps TRBD1 (6 bases). The CDR3 has 15 amino acids. Germline V gene data show CDR1 as LGHDT and CDR2 as YNNKEL (reference sequence). The CDR3 sequence is CASSQEQGVGNTIHF. In DNA, the CDR3 is TGTGCCAGCAGCCAAGAACAGGGTGTTGGAAACACCATACATTTT.

This clonotype was found many times. This chain uses TRBV2 with TRBJ2-1; no clear D. Germline CDR1 SNHLY, CDR2 FYNNEI. The CDR3 contains 15 residues. V dropped 3 bases and J dropped 0 bases, with 9 bases sitting between them. CDR3 DNA sequence: TGTGCCAGCAGTGAGGAGTGGAGCTCCTACAATGAGCAGTTCTTC. Amino acid sequence: CASSEEWSSYNEQFF. The full variable domain, rest sourced from reference TRBV2 and TRBJ2-1, is EPEVTQTPSHQVTQMGQEVILRCVPISNHLYFYWYRQILGQKVEFLVSFYNNEISEKSEIFDDQFSVERPDGSNFTLKIRSTKLEDSAMYFCASSEEWSSYNEQFFGPGTRLTVL.